The present T cell receptor beta chain was sequenced within a study of PD-L1 blockade in urothelial cancer. Study at large: About 85% of the roughly 29 patients comprised males who had bladder-origin urothelial cancer.

Each PCR contained spiked-in synthetic TCR analog templates. This table comes from immunoSEQ multiplex PCR, and its TCRdb copy is limited to in-frame clones, with some not included. The sample lists about 29,000 clones, approximately 87% occurring once. The germline CDR1 and CDR2 sequences are MGHRA and YSYEKL. The CDR3 covers 15 residues. The V and J ends lost 1 base and 4 bases, in that order; junction bases with no gene match: 3. Concerning this clone: Its antigen is not known.

Study-wide points: Improved survival was predicted by pretreatment blood TCR clonality below the median.

The TCR was taken from a man aged 50 or older with urothelial cancer. Source: PBMCs, taken around atezolizumab (anti-PD-L1) treatment. V and J are TRBV4-1 and TRBJ2-5; 10 bases are shared with TRBD1. The CDR3 is CASSQGRDRGETQYF. DNA of the CDR3: TGCGCCAGCAGCCAAGGCAGGGACAGGGGAGAGACCCAGTACTTC.